Below are 10 T cell receptor beta chains sequenced from a single sample in a study of HIV-infected patients and healthy controls. No cell fractionation was done, so the repertoire covers all unsorted peripheral blood T cells. cDNA was made from approximately 0.55 ug RNA using alpha and beta constant primers. Separate chain-specific third strand synthesis with multiplexing indices produced the alpha and beta libraries. TCRdb reanalysed the 5' RACE reads using MiXCR and keeps one entry per CDR3 protein. The sample yields approximately 7,100 distinct CDR3 sequences, more than 8.5% seen once. This specimen consisted of blood, obtained before antiretroviral therapy. The receptors shown here come from an adult with HIV infection.

By share of the sample, this clonotype is medium-sized. The rearrangement uses TRBV12-3 or TRBV12-4 and TRBJ2-2; TRBD2 is a possible D gene (6 bases). CDR3 size: 13 residues. V shed 6 bases and J shed 8 bases, with 13 bases lying between them. The CDR3 loop reads CASSPIAGGELFF. In nucleotides, the CDR3 is TGTGCCAGCAGCCCCATTGCGGGGGGGGAGCTGTTTTTT.

This clonotype was seen a few times. V is TRBV7-2 and J is TRBJ2-2; the D gene could be TRBD1 or TRBD2 (5 bases each). Germline CDR1 reads SGHTA; CDR2 reads FQGNSA. Trimming pared 5 bases from V and 3 bases from J, leaving 16 bases between. This CDR3 region has 16 residues. This CDR3 reads CASSPPGQGHTGELFF. In DNA, the CDR3 is TGTGCCAGCAGCCCCCCTGGGCAGGGACACACCGGGGAGCTGTTTTTT. The full variable domain, its missing parts supplied by reference TRBV7-2 and TRBJ2-2, is GAGVSQSPSNKVTEKGKDVELRCDPISGHTALYWYRQSLGQGLEFLIYFQGNSAPDKSGLPSDRFSAERTGGSVSTLTIQRTQQEDSAVYLCASSPPGQGHTGELFFGEGSRLTVL.

This clonotype was seen ten or more times. The chain uses TRBV6-2 or TRBV6-3 and TRBJ2-1, with 8 bases matching TRBD2. The CDR3 has 16 residues. V trimming: 0 bases; J trimming: 8 bases; junction bases outside the gene matches: 9. Germline V gives CDR1 MNHEY, CDR2 SVGEGT. The CDR3 spells CASSYSGTRIVYEQFF. DNA for the CDR3: TGTGCCAGCAGTTACTCAGGGACTAGGATTGTTTATGAGCAGTTCTTC.

This clonotype rates as medium-sized. The chain couples TRBV5-6 to TRBJ1-5; no clear D gene. The V end lost 2 bases, the J end lost 2 bases, and 14 bases lay between the germline ends. The germline CDR1 and CDR2 sequences are SGHDT and YYEEEE. This CDR3 has 16 amino acids. CDR3 loop: CASSFRTGGGNQPQHF. The CDR3 nucleotides are TGTGCCAGCAGCTTTCGAACCGGAGGCGGCAATCAGCCCCAGCATTTT.

This clonotype came up many times. This chain uses TRBV5-1 with TRBJ1-1; 7 nucleotides line up with TRBD1. The CDR3 totals 16 residues. V shed 0 bases and J 3 bases; nucleotides not matched to a gene: 8. Germline-derived CDR1 and CDR2 are SGHRS and YFSETQ. The CDR3 nucleotides read TGCGCCAGCAGCTTGGGGGGGGGGACAGCCGACACTGAAGCTTTCTTT. Its translation: CASSLGGGTADTEAFF.

This clonotype was detected ten times or more. The chain joins TRBV5-6 to TRBJ2-5; D perhaps matches TRBD1 (5 bases). Trimming pared 3 bases from V and 2 bases from J, leaving 8 bases between. From germline, CDR1 is SGHDT and CDR2 YYEEEE. The CDR3 has 13 amino acids. The CDR3 region has the DNA TGTGCCAGCAGCTCGACAGTACAAGAGACCCAGTACTTC. Translated: CASSSTVQETQYF. The full variable domain, completed using reference TRBV5-6 and TRBJ2-5, is DAGVTQSPTHLIKTRGQQVTLRCSPKSGHDTVSWYQQALGQGPQFIFQYYEEEERQRGNFPDRFSGHQFPNYSSELNVNALLLGDSALYLCASSSTVQETQYFGPGTRLLVL.

In its sample, this clonotype is medium-sized. The rearrangement joins TRBV20-1 to TRBJ2-7, with 7 bases fitting TRBD2. V lost 5 bases to trimming and J lost 6 bases; unmatched junction nucleotides: 7. Germline V lookup: CDR1 DFQATT, CDR2 SNEGSKA (reference sequence). The CDR3 is 12 residues long. CDR3 in DNA: TGCAGTGCTTCCCGGGGGAGGGGCGAGCAGTACTTC. Encoded protein: CSASRGRGEQYF.

This clonotype was found a few times. The chain is built from TRBV19 and TRBJ2-7; D is possibly TRBD2 (6 bases). This CDR3 spans 14 amino acids. Germline V lookup: CDR1 LNHDA, CDR2 SQIVND (reference sequence). V gave up 5 bases and J gave up 6 bases, with 17 bases separating them. Here the CDR3 reads CASSLSGGQLEQYF. The CDR3 DNA follows: TGTGCCAGTAGTCTTAGCGGAGGTCAACTCGAGCAGTACTTC.

This clonotype was seen ten or more times. CDR3 amino acids: CASSFKGGGQGIYEQYF. The CDR3 DNA sequence: TGCGCCAGCAGCTTTAAAGGTGGGGGACAGGGGATCTACGAGCAGTACTTC. The chain recombines TRBV5-1 with TRBJ2-7; 10 bases are shared with TRBD1. V was pared by 2 bases and J by 3 bases, with 11 bases of the junction left unmatched. The V gene's germline CDR1 is SGHRS and CDR2 YFSETQ. The CDR3 consists of 17 residues.

The sample holds a few counts of this clonotype. The chain recombines TRBV19 with TRBJ1-1; D uncertain. Trimming left V 7 bases short and J 6 bases short, with 15 bases between. Per the germline V gene, CDR1 is LNHDA and CDR2 is SQIVND (reference sequence). The CDR3 is 13 amino acids. As DNA, the CDR3 is TGTGCCAGTAAGGACCTCGATACACCTGAAGCTTTCTTT. Residues: CASKDLDTPEAFF.